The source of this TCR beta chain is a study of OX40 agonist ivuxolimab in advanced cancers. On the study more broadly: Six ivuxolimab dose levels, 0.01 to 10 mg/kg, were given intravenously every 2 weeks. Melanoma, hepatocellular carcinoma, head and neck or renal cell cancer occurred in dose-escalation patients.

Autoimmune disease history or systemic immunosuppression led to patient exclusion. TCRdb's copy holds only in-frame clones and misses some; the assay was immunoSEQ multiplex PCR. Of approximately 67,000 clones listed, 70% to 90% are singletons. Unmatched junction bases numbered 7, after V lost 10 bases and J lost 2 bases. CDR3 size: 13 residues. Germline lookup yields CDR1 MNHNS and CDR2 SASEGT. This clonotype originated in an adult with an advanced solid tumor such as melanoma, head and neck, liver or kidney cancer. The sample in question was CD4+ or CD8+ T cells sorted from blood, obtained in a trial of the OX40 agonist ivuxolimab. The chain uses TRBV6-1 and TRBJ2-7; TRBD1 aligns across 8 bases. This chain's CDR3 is CATKTGVAYEQYF. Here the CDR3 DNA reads TGTGCCACCAAGACAGGGGTGGCCTACGAGCAGTACTTC.